This T cell receptor (beta chain) was profiled in a study of cytomegalovirus exposure and HLA in healthy donors. At the level of the study: The approximately 120 validation repertoires, a later analysis reported, used the same platform as the 550 to 700 repertoires from the first cohort. Study outcomes and limitations: There were approximately 150 TCR beta chains listed as cytomegalovirus-associated.

Sequencing was performed with immunoSEQ multiplex PCR; in TCRdb, only in-frame clones are kept and a portion is missing. The sample includes about 250,000 clones, more than 85% of them seen just once. This CDR3 region has 16 residues. With V trimmed by 4 bases and J by 2 bases, 9 bases remained unmatched. The germline gives CDR1 SGDLS, CDR2 YYNGEE. These donors were members of the roughly 120-subject validation cohort, a group separate from the approximately 700-subject first cohort. Of note for this clone: Its target is unknown.

This rearrangement joins TRBV9 to TRBJ2-1; 7 bases map to TRBD2. Sequencing used PBMCs. This TCR came from a man in his late teens or twenties in good health and CMV-seropositive. As DNA, the CDR3 is TGTGCCAGCAGCACAATAGGGACTATCCCCTACAATGAGCAGTTCTTC. Translating gives CASSTIGTIPYNEQFF.